These 23 T cell receptor beta chains were sequenced from one sample in a study of post-analysis software for immune sequencing data. The study, taken as a whole, reports: Patients carried a handful of TRBV segments more frequently than controls did, and TRBV5-6, TRBV5-1 and TRBV20-1 were among them.

No cognate antigen is known for these TCRs. The TCR beta cDNA libraries carried unique molecular identifiers. MiXCR, applied by TCRdb to the PCR reads, yields one record per CDR3 protein. The repertoire consists of 700,000 to 800,000 distinct CDR3 sequences, with roughly 27% occurring once and the leading ten covering more than 0.55%. Material for sequencing was blood. These receptors came from a girl under 18 with multiple sclerosis.

The chain links TRBV20-1 to TRBJ2-5; the match to TRBD2 covers 10 bases. The CDR3 runs 16 residues. Trimming removed 1 base from V and 0 bases from J; junction bases left unmatched: 5. CDR1 is DFQATT and CDR2 is SNEGSKA in the germline V gene (reference sequence). The CDR3 reads CSARVLAGENQETQYF. CDR3 in DNA: TGCAGTGCTAGAGTGCTAGCGGGGGAGAACCAAGAGACCCAGTACTTC.

The chain employs TRBV29-1 and TRBJ2-1; the D is unclear. The CDR3 sequence is 12 residues long. The germline V gene has CDR1 SQVTM and CDR2 ANQGSEA. Trimming left V 7 bases short and J 0 bases short, with 7 bases between. The CDR3 nucleotides are TGCAGCGAGCACTCCTCCTACAATGAGCAGTTCTTC. As protein: CSEHSSYNEQFF.

This clonotype was observed a handful of times. V is TRBV5-1 and J is TRBJ2-1; TRBD1 matches 9 bases. J was trimmed by 10 bases and V by 5 bases; bases with no gene match: 10. This CDR3 comprises 14 residues. Germline values: CDR1 SGHRS, CDR2 YFSETQ. The CDR3 DNA follows: TGCGCCAGCAGAGTCTCGGGACAGGGCCGGGAGCAGTTCTTC. Encoded protein: CASRVSGQGREQFF.

This clonotype showed up just a few times. The chain combines TRBV7-2 with TRBJ2-1, with 10 bases identical to TRBD2. Germline CDR1 SGHTA, CDR2 FQGNSA. CDR3 size: 15 residues. V was clipped by 5 bases and J by 6 bases; unmatched bases: 7. The CDR3 region is CASSLRTSGINEQFF. The CDR3 DNA is TGTGCCAGCAGCCTGAGGACTAGCGGTATCAATGAGCAGTTCTTC.

J is TRBJ2-3 and V is TRBV29-1; 9 bases fit TRBD1. The germline CDR1 and CDR2 sequences are SQVTM and ANQGSEA. This CDR3 has 18 amino acids. V dropped 2 bases and J dropped 0; count of bases not matched to a gene: 12. Here the CDR3 DNA reads TGCAGCGTTGAACCGACCGGGACAGGGCCTTATAGCACAGATACGCAGTATTTT. Translated: CSVEPTGTGPYSTDTQYF.

This chain uses TRBV3-1 with TRBJ1-2, with unresolved D. V was clipped by 0 bases and J by 1 base, with 6 bases between them. This CDR3 is built from 14 residues. CDR1 and CDR2 from the germline V gene are LGHDT and YNNKEL (reference sequence). The CDR3 DNA follows: TGTGCCAGCAGCCAAGATCGGATTAACTATGGCTACACCTTC. The encoded protein is CASSQDRINYGYTF. The variable domain in full, completed from reference TRBV3-1 and TRBJ1-2, reads DTAVSQTPKYLVTQMGNDKSIKCEQNLGHDTMYWYKQDSKKFLKIMFSYNNKELIINETVPNRFSPKSPDKAHLNLHINSLELGDSAVYFCASSQDRINYGYTFGSGTRLTVV.

This clonotype was observed once. The chain couples TRBV21-1 to TRBJ2-1; the table gives TRBD2 as D, unverified against the DNA. TRBV21-1 is designated a pseudogene. This CDR3 is 17 amino acids long. The CDR3: CASSKPVGGRVYNEQFF. DNA for the CDR3: TGTGCCAGCAGCAAACCCGTGGGCGGGAGGGTCTACAATGAGCAGTTCTTC.

This sequence joins TRBV29-1 and TRBJ2-7, with D perhaps matching TRBD2 (6 bases). The J call could be wrong; TRBJ2-5 is a better fit for the DNA end. The CDR3 has 13 residues. Germline CDR1 SQVTM, CDR2 ANQGSEA. The CDR3 DNA is TGCAGCGTTGGGAGGGCAAATAAAGAGACCCAGTACTTC. Translation gives CSVGRANKETQYF.

This clonotype was counted only a few times. The V and J genes are TRBV29-1 and TRBJ2-1, with 7 bases aligning to TRBD2. The CDR3 length is 12 residues. V shed 6 bases, J shed 7 bases, and the junction held 6 bases outside the gene matches. Germline assignment: CDR1 SQVTM and CDR2 ANQGSEA. CDR3 nucleotides: TGCAGCGTCGGGCGGGAGTTTAATGAGCAGTTCTTC. This gives the protein CSVGREFNEQFF.

This clonotype was observed a few times. This chain uses TRBV6-1 with TRBJ2-3, with 8 nucleotides matching TRBD2. V was pared by 6 bases and J by 0 bases, with 11 bases of the junction left unmatched. The CDR3 covers 17 residues. CDR1 is MNHNS and CDR2 is SASEGT in the germline V gene. The CDR3 is CASRGLTSDTSTDTQYF. The CDR3 DNA sequence: TGTGCCAGCAGGGGCCTGACTAGCGATACTAGCACAGATACGCAGTATTTT.

This clonotype was counted a few times. The chain links TRBV10-3 to TRBJ1-2; D gene unclear. With 4 bases removed from V and 7 bases from J, the gap between germline ends came to 10 bases. Per the germline V gene, CDR1 is ENHRY and CDR2 is SYGVKD. This CDR3 has 12 amino acids. The CDR3 sequence: CAISGTSAGYTF. The CDR3 DNA follows: TGTGCCATCAGTGGGACCTCGGCTGGCTACACCTTC.

The rearrangement links TRBV20-1 to TRBJ2-1; 7 nucleotides agree with TRBD2. V dropped 4 bases and J dropped 9; count of bases not matched to a gene: 9. The length of the CDR3 is 13 residues. From germline, CDR1 is DFQATT and CDR2 SNEGSKA (reference sequence). The CDR3 is CSAMWTSPVEQFF. CDR3 DNA: TGCAGTGCTATGTGGACTAGTCCGGTTGAGCAGTTCTTC.

The genes are TRBV4-3 and TRBJ2-7; TRBD1 might be the D (6 bases). The germline V and J ends were trimmed by 0 bases and 2 bases, with 11 bases remaining between them. Per germline, CDR1 LGHNA and CDR2 YSLEER. The CDR3 has 15 residues. The CDR3 loop is CASSQEGANAYEQYF. The CDR3 bases are TGCGCCAGCAGCCAAGAGGGGGCAAACGCCTACGAGCAGTACTTC.

CDR3 nucleotides: TGTGCCAGCAGTAAGGGACTAGCGGGGGAGCGCGAGCAGTACTTC. Translated: CASSKGLAGEREQYF. The V gene is TRBV27, the J gene TRBJ2-5; TRBD2 matches at 14 bases. The J call is doubtful: the DNA matches TRBJ2-7 better. CDR1 and CDR2 (germline): MNHEY, SMNVEV (reference sequence). The CDR3 runs 15 residues.

This clonotype showed up many times. V is TRBV10-3 and J is TRBJ2-7; the D is unclear. V lost 4 bases, J lost 3 bases, and 4 bases lay in between. Germline V gives CDR1 ENHRY, CDR2 SYGVKD. CDR3 length: 11 amino acids. CDR3 coding DNA: TGTGCCATCAGTGCAAACTACGAGCAGTACTTC. Amino acids: CAISANYEQYF.

This clonotype was picked up a small number of times. The CDR3 protein is CASSGNVGLNEQYF. In DNA, the CDR3 is TGTGCCAGCTCAGGAAACGTAGGGCTTAACGAGCAGTACTTC. The chain recombines TRBV18 with TRBJ2-7; D gene unclear. Germline V gene lookup returns CDR1 KGHSH and CDR2 LQKENI. The CDR3 runs 14 residues. V was cut by 5 bases and J by 5 bases, with 16 bases left in between.

In DNA form, the CDR3 reads TGCAGTGCTAGCCCACTAGCTGCTGAGCAGTTCTTC. The encoded protein is CSASPLAAEQFF. V usage is TRBV20-1 and J usage is TRBJ2-1, with D maybe TRBD2 (6 bases). The germline V gene has CDR1 DFQATT and CDR2 SNEGSKA (reference sequence). The length of the CDR3 is 12 residues. The V and J ends lost 3 bases and 9 bases respectively, with 12 bases between them.

There are many counts of this clonotype. The chain recombines TRBV12-3 or TRBV12-4 with TRBJ2-7; 11 nucleotides match TRBD2. J was trimmed by 0 bases and V by 6 bases; bases with no gene match: 4. This CDR3 comprises 15 residues. The CDR3 nucleotides read TGTGCCAGCAGACTAGCGGGAGCACCCTCCTACGAGCAGTACTTC. It encodes CASRLAGAPSYEQYF.

This clonotype has ten or more counts. This chain uses TRBV20-1 with TRBJ2-1; 8 bases line up with TRBD2. The CDR3 loop spans 14 amino acids. After removal of 1 base from V and 9 bases from J, the junction contained 8 bases not matched to a gene. Germline CDR1 and CDR2: DFQATT and SNEGSKA (reference sequence). The CDR3 DNA sequence: TGCAGTGCTAGAGGGGGGACTAGTTGGGGTGAGCAGTTCTTC. This sequence encodes CSARGGTSWGEQFF.

Regarding this clonotype: At one of its ends the junction is not consistent with the germline gene, which may arise from a read error. The chain recombines TRBV7-2 with TRBJ2-7; TRBD1 matches at 10 bases. There are 16 residues in the CDR3. Germline V gene data show CDR1 as SGHTA and CDR2 as FQGNSA. CDR3: CAGSLGPGQGFNEQYF. In DNA form, the CDR3 reads TGTGCCGGCAGCTTAGGCCCGGGACAGGGGTTTAATGAGCAGTACTTC.

The chain uses TRBV7-2 and TRBJ1-2, with TRBD1 matching over 8 bases. V lost 4 bases to trimming and J lost 8 bases; unmatched junction nucleotides: 9. Germline values: CDR1 SGHTA, CDR2 FQGNSA. The CDR3 consists of 14 residues. CDR3 sequence (DNA): TGTGCCAGCAGCTCCCGACAGGGGTGGAAAGGCTACACCTTC. Residues: CASSSRQGWKGYTF.

This clonotype was recorded a few times. This sequence joins TRBV28 and TRBJ1-2; the match to TRBD1 covers 7 bases. V lost 2 bases and J lost 3; bases outside the gene matches: 9. The CDR3 is 16 amino acids. The V gene's germline CDR1 is MDHEN and CDR2 SYDVKM. For the CDR3, the DNA is TGTGCCAGCAGTTTACCCCGTGACAGGGTCGACTATGGCTACACCTTC. It encodes CASSLPRDRVDYGYTF.

V and J are TRBV5-6 and TRBJ2-2, with D unresolved. The CDR3 runs to 11 residues. V was shortened by 5 bases and J by 7 bases, with 6 bases between the two germline ends. In germline, CDR1 is SGHDT, CDR2 YYEEEE. The CDR3 loop is CASSGYGELFF. Here the CDR3 DNA reads TGTGCCAGCAGTGGGTACGGGGAGCTGTTTTTT.